The rows below give T cell receptor beta chains drawn from one sample of a study of T cells expressing NK-cell markers. From its re-call of the 5' RACE reads, TCRdb lists each CDR3 protein once, without DNA. This repertoire includes hundreds of thousands of distinct CDR3 sequences. The source material was blood T cells: a sorted CD56 or NKG2C T cell subset, CD4+ or CD8+ T cells, or bulk PBMC T cells (not recorded which). Receptors were obtained from a man younger than 35 in good health. The CDR3 runs from the conserved cysteine through the conserved F or W. Fields, in order: V gene, J gene, CDR3 protein.

TRBV20-1	TRBJ2-2	CSAREASKGGTGELFF
TRBV20-1	TRBJ2-5	CSARPSEGRETQYF
TRBV6-2/TRBV6-3	TRBJ2-3	CASSYGQLGGTDTQYF
TRBV20-1	TRBJ2-1	CSAQRPQAYNEQFF
TRBV6-2/TRBV6-3	TRBJ2-1	CASSYFGGIANEQFF
TRBV6-2/TRBV6-3	TRBJ2-6	CASSRTVDYSGANVLTF
TRBV5-6	TRBJ2-1	CASRPAGLAPDEQFF
TRBV25-1	TRBJ2-2	CASTAGTTGELFF
TRBV12-3/TRBV12-4	TRBJ2-2	CASSSGTAGSGELFF
TRBV27	TRBJ1-2	CASTSPGQGSYGYTF
TRBV15	TRBJ2-3	CATSRSTGPGYTDTQYF
TRBV5-1	TRBJ2-5	CASSPSTSGRETQYF
TRBV20-1	TRBJ2-1	CSARGGQGIVTYNEQFF
TRBV5-1	TRBJ1-1	CASSLDRVRSEAFF
TRBV20-1	TRBJ1-1	CSASGEGWNTEAFF
TRBV11-2	TRBJ2-1	CASSPWASGASYNEQFF
TRBV6-5	TRBJ1-4	CASRSPGTGSEKLFF
TRBV19	TRBJ2-3	CASKTGGGPETQYF
TRBV24-1	TRBJ2-3	CATSEFLADTDTQYF
TRBV7-8	TRBJ2-1	CASSYRDRVGNEQFF
TRBV20-1	TRBJ2-3	CSGLIYSHPGRGDTQYF
TRBV6-1	TRBJ1-5	CASSDSLGNQPQHF
TRBV7-9	TRBJ1-2	CASSQGTVPYTF
TRBV6-5	TRBJ1-2	CASRSRGEGFSGYTF
TRBV28	TRBJ2-7	CASSSRGLAGGEQYF
TRBV12-3/TRBV12-4	TRBJ1-2	CASSSLSRNYGYTF
TRBV7-2	TRBJ2-1	CASSLDAWTGNEQFF
TRBV7-2	TRBJ2-1	CASTIAGFPYNEQFF
TRBV5-6	TRBJ2-3	CASSLAAPGQGADTQYF
TRBV20-1	TRBJ1-5	CSARMAPGASNQPQHF
TRBV5-1	TRBJ2-1	CASSMTGASSYNEQFF
TRBV15	TRBJ2-1	CATSGTNHEQFF
TRBV7-9	TRBJ2-3	CASSWVEKDTQYF
TRBV12-3/TRBV12-4	TRBJ1-2	CASSLQPNYGYTF
TRBV20-1	TRBJ2-5	CSAFFPLAGGSETQYF
TRBV20-1	TRBJ1-2	CSARDRPGLNYGYTF
TRBV2	TRBJ2-5	CASSQLEGRIATQYF